The rows below give T cell receptor beta chains drawn from one sample of a study of cytotoxic CD8 clonotypes in ibrutinib-treated CLL. Libraries were prepared by immunoSEQ multiplex PCR; TCRdb keeps only in-frame clonotypes and omits some of them. In the table there are roughly 220,000 clones, approximately 70% of which are singletons. The sample was PBMCs, taken after 12 months of ibrutinib treatment. The receptors shown here come from a human donor with chronic lymphocytic leukemia. Both conserved end residues are part of each CDR3.

TRBJ1-1,TRBV28,CASSPPMNTEAFF
TRBJ1-2,TRBV18,CASSPSVGSAGGGYTF
TRBJ2-5,TRBV10-3,CAISDRLETQYF
TRBJ1-2,TRBV19,CASSITGSANYGYTF
TRBJ2-7,TRBV15,CATSPETNYEQYF
TRBJ2-1,TRBV11-2,CASSFTRMTGTSYNEQFF
TRBJ2-7,TRBV4-3,CASSQDGPLAGGGEQYF
TRBJ1-2,TRBV7-3,CASSSPTGLGYTF
TRBJ1-3,TRBV29-1,CSVGSAGHGSGNTIYF
TRBJ1-2,TRBV6-5,CASSYSRANYGYTF
TRBJ1-2,TRBV30,CAWSLGRGVANYGYTF
TRBJ1-2,TRBV30,CAWSVNWGVGYGYTF
TRBJ2-7,TRBV28,CASSVGGTGTYEQYF
TRBJ1-4,TRBV5-1,CASSLSTGGNEKLFF
TRBJ1-5,TRBV7-2,CASSLGDRVAQPQHF
TRBJ1-1,TRBV6-5,CASSNSAGNTEAFF
TRBJ2-3,TRBV7-3,CASSRLLGDTQYF
TRBJ1-1,TRBV18,CASSPLDSGGTEAFF
TRBJ2-7,TRBV9,CASSVGGQGNYEQYF
TRBJ2-5,TRBV2,CASTAVSGQETQYF
TRBJ2-7,TRBV13,CASSSAPGQDSYEQYF
TRBJ2-2,TRBV11-3,CASSLGQWGTNTGELFF
TRBJ2-7,TRBV6-1,CASSESGTLVYEQYF
TRBJ2-1,TRBV28,CASSFRFWGVSEQFF
TRBJ2-7,TRBV19,CASSSSTGYEQYF
TRBJ1-5,TRBV5-8,CASSLAMNRVLDQPQHF
TRBJ2-5,TRBV7-2,CASSLSPSGRVKYF
TRBJ1-1,TRBV5-1,CASSLAAGGNGVSTEAFF
TRBJ2-2,TRBV5-6,CASSPGPDTGELFF
TRBJ2-1,TRBV2,CASSVRQGGEQFF
TRBJ1-5,TRBV5-1,CASSPRGDSNQPQHF
TRBJ1-1,TRBV5-6,CASSDHTGGLTEAFF
TRBJ2-1,TRBV5-1,CASSLARGIQGEEEQFF
TRBJ1-1,TRBV2,CASSSWTVNTEAFF
TRBJ2-7,TRBV30,CAWSQQGYEQYF
TRBJ1-1,TRBV30,CAWSKDRGETEAFF
TRBJ2-7,TRBV2,CASSEALQGLAGGRSYEQYF
TRBJ2-7,TRBV30,CAWSVSEGTHEQYF
TRBJ1-2,TRBV7-2,CASSDSRGFRANYGYTF
TRBJ1-2,TRBV9,CASSGVDYTF
TRBJ2-7,TRBV7-3,CASSAYSGSTYEQYF
TRBJ1-2,TRBV5-1,CASSPTPQGAGGYTF
TRBJ1-4,TRBV4-3,CASSRGVSSGEKLFF
TRBJ1-2,TRBV9,CASSVGLRTGGKNFYGYTF
TRBJ1-2,TRBV18,CASTYRDSSYGYTF
TRBJ1-1,TRBV27,CASSSRTGGTEAFF
TRBJ2-3,TRBV28,CASSSRGATDTQYF
TRBJ1-2,TRBV30,CAWSATTGGGDGYTF